A single sample is the source of the 12 T cell receptor beta chains below, sequenced in a study of blood T cells in healthy people across ages. Through a sample-barcoded 5' primer and a J-beta primer mix, a second PCR was run for roughly 6 to 11 cycles. TCRdb used MiXCR to reprocess the 5' RACE reads, holding one entry per CDR3 protein. The sample comprises 1.8 million or so distinct CDR3 sequences, approximately 40% of which are singletons, and more than 20% rests with the top ten. The sequenced sample was blood. The receptors were gathered from a human donor in good health.

This chain uses TRBV6-6 with TRBJ1-5; no clear D. CDR1 is MNHNY and CDR2 is SVGAGI in the germline V gene (reference sequence). V was cut by 5 bases and J by 0 bases, with 11 bases left in between. The length of the CDR3 is 15 residues. CDR3 DNA: TGTGCCAGCAGTACTAGTAGTTTTAGCAATCAGCCCCAGCATTTT. Its protein product is CASSTSSFSNQPQHF.

The gene calls are TRBV5-1 and TRBJ2-7; D not resolved. Germline CDR1 is SGHRS and CDR2 is YFSETQ. The V end lost 0 bases, the J end lost 4 bases, and 11 bases lay between the germline ends. This CDR3 is built from 14 residues. Here the CDR3 reads CASSLEVTQYEQYF. The CDR3 DNA reads TGCGCCAGCAGCTTGGAGGTCACCCAATACGAGCAGTACTTC.

This clonotype was seen a handful of times. The J gene is TRBJ2-7, the V gene TRBV5-1, with D perhaps being TRBD1 or TRBD2 (6 bases each). V was cut by 5 bases and J by 3 bases, with 18 bases left in between. CDR3 size: 15 residues. CDR1 and CDR2 (germline): SGHRS, YFSETQ. DNA for the CDR3: TGCGCCAGCAGTTCGGGGGCTGGGGAGATCTACGAGCAGTACTTC. This translates into CASSSGAGEIYEQYF.

The rearrangement uses TRBV4-2 and TRBJ2-7; 16 bases map to TRBD2. The germline gives CDR1 LGHNA, CDR2 YNFKEQ. J lost 4 bases, V lost 3 bases, and 3 bases had no gene match. This CDR3 contains 16 residues. CDR3 nucleotides: TGTGCCAGCAGCCAGGGACTAGCGGGAGGGTATTACGAGCAGTACTTC. Translation: CASSQGLAGGYYEQYF.

The CDR3 spells CSARDELSPTGAFF. The CDR3 DNA follows: TGCAGTGCTAGAGATGAGCTCAGTCCCACGGGGGCTTTCTTT. V usage is TRBV20-1 and J usage is TRBJ1-1; D gene ambiguous. There are 14 residues in the CDR3. Germline values: CDR1 DFQATT, CDR2 SNEGSKA (reference sequence). The V end lost 0 bases, the J end lost 11 bases, and 19 bases lay between the germline ends.

The chain has TRBV3-1 and TRBJ2-7, with D perhaps TRBD1 (7 bases). The CDR3 is 15 residues long. Germline loops: CDR1 LGHDT, CDR2 YNNKEL (reference sequence). Trimming removed 2 bases at V and 1 base at J, with 12 bases between. The DNA for the CDR3 is TGTGCCAGCAGCCAAAGGAGGGGGCTTTCCTACGAGCAGTACTTC. Protein sequence: CASSQRRGLSYEQYF.

The V gene is TRBV6-6, the J gene TRBJ1-2; 7 bases agree with TRBD1. The germline gives CDR1 MNHNY, CDR2 SVGAGI (reference sequence). CDR3 size: 14 residues. V lost 5 bases, J lost 6 bases, and 9 bases stayed unmatched. CDR3 amino acids: CASSQLGQSNGYTF. Here the CDR3 DNA reads TGTGCCAGCAGTCAATTGGGACAGTCGAATGGCTACACCTTC.

The V and J genes are TRBV12-3 or TRBV12-4 and TRBJ1-6; 9 bases match TRBD1. This CDR3 region has 14 residues. With V trimmed by 5 bases and J by 11 bases, 7 bases remained unmatched. CDR3 nucleotide sequence: TGTGCCAGCAGTGGACAGGGGCTTAGTGCACCCCTCCACTTT. Its translation: CASSGQGLSAPLHF.

J is TRBJ2-7 and V is TRBV7-2, with D perhaps TRBD2 (7 bases). The CDR3 contains 15 residues. V gave up 1 base and J gave up 2 bases, with 12 bases separating them. Germline CDR1 and CDR2: SGHTA and FQGNSA. The CDR3 sequence: CASSLGGGRAYEQYF. Written as DNA, the CDR3 is TGTGCCAGCAGCTTAGGCGGGGGCAGGGCCTACGAGCAGTACTTC. Looking up the rest from reference TRBV7-2 and TRBJ2-7 gives the full variable domain: GAGVSQSPSNKVTEKGKDVELRCDPISGHTALYWYRQSLGQGLEFLIYFQGNSAPDKSGLPSDRFSAERTGGSVSTLTIQRTQQEDSAVYLCASSLGGGRAYEQYFGPGTRLTVT.

The rearrangement joins TRBV14 to TRBJ2-1, with 9 bases fitting TRBD2. CDR3 length: 16 amino acids. V gave up 2 bases and J gave up 7 bases; unmatched junction bases: 9. Germline loops: CDR1 SGHDN, CDR2 FVKESK. This CDR3 reads CASSQSLAGWGNEQFF. The CDR3 nucleotides read TGTGCCAGCAGCCAAAGTCTAGCGGGATGGGGGAATGAGCAGTTCTTC.

The rearrangement uses TRBV5-1 and TRBJ2-1; 8 nucleotides align to TRBD2. CDR1 and CDR2 (germline): SGHRS, YFSETQ. CDR3 length: 15 amino acids. J gave up 7 bases and V 4 bases, and 10 bases lay outside the gene matches. This chain's CDR3 is CASSKEAGGQNEQFF. The CDR3 DNA reads TGCGCCAGCAGCAAGGAGGCGGGGGGTCAGAATGAGCAGTTCTTC.

This chain connects TRBV27 to TRBJ1-1; D is possibly TRBD1 (5 bases). Germline CDR1 reads MNHEY; CDR2 reads SMNVEV (reference sequence). Trimming pared 6 bases from V and 6 bases from J, leaving 17 bases between. The CDR3 has 14 residues. The CDR3 region has the DNA TGTGCCAGCAGACTCACCGGGACTGGCCCTGAAGCTTTCTTT. Translated, it gives CASRLTGTGPEAFF.